The rows below give T cell receptor beta chains drawn from one sample of a study of OX40 agonist ivuxolimab in advanced cancers. Only in-frame clones appear in the TCRdb table, and some are missing; sequencing was by immunoSEQ multiplex PCR. The profile shows under 110,000 clones, 90% of them singletons. The source was CD4+ or CD8+ T cells sorted from blood, collected in a trial of the OX40 agonist ivuxolimab. The receptors were sampled from an adult with an advanced solid tumor such as melanoma, head and neck, liver or kidney cancer. The CDR3 runs from the conserved cysteine through the conserved F or W. The D gene is left open where the match is weak. Where a row states a size, it is once, few, many or the class of an expanded clone; other rows omit it.

j_call clone_size cdr3_length d_call v_call cdr3_aa cdr3_nt
TRBJ1-2 NA 14 NA TRBV5-5 CASSLGGANYGYTF TGTGCCAGCAGCTTGGGGGGAGCTAACTATGGCTACACCTTC
TRBJ1-2 NA 12 TRBD1 TRBV6-6 CASRTGDYGYTF TGTGCCAGCAGGACAGGGGACTATGGCTACACCTTC
TRBJ1-1 NA 14 TRBD1 TRBV30 CAWIQRGQDTEAFF TGTGCCTGGATTCAAAGGGGGCAGGACACTGAAGCTTTCTTT
TRBJ1-1 NA 14 NA TRBV15 CATSRQGILTEAFF TGTGCCACCAGCAGACAGGGGATACTCACTGAAGCTTTCTTT
TRBJ1-6 NA 14 TRBD1 TRBV10-3 CAISQGEGGSPLHF TGTGCCATCTCACAGGGGGAGGGGGGATCACCCCTCCACTTT
TRBJ1-6 NA 15 NA TRBV6-1 CASSATDGGSSPLHF TGTGCCAGCAGTGCTACCGACGGAGGTAGTTCACCCCTCCACTTT
TRBJ2-3 NA 13 NA TRBV2 CASSGEGGDTQYF TGTGCCAGCAGTGGAGAAGGCGGAGATACGCAGTATTTT
TRBJ2-2 NA 17 NA TRBV18 CASSPLDRTQNTGELFF TGTGCCAGCTCACCCCTAGACAGGACTCAGAACACCGGGGAGCTGTTTTTT
TRBJ1-2 NA 14 NA TRBV30 CAWSFGRGSYGYTF TGTGCCTGGAGTTTTGGACGGGGATCCTATGGCTACACCTTC
TRBJ2-2 NA 18 NA TRBV7-2 CASSLVPSTSLNTGELFF TGTGCCAGCAGCTTAGTTCCATCCACTTCTTTGAACACCGGGGAGCTGTTTTTT
TRBJ2-2 NA 14 NA TRBV11-2 CASSPLGNTGELFF TGTGCCAGCAGCCCCTTAGGAAACACCGGGGAGCTGTTTTTT
TRBJ2-2 NA 14 NA TRBV18 CASSPSRSTGELFF TGTGCCAGCTCACCAAGTAGGAGTACCGGGGAGCTGTTTTTT
TRBJ2-5 NA 15 TRBD1 TRBV14 CASSQRTGGQETQYF TGTGCCAGCAGCCAAAGAACAGGGGGCCAAGAGACCCAGTACTTC
TRBJ2-7 NA 15 NA TRBV6-1 CASRVGATLPYEQYF TGTGCCAGCAGGGTGGGGGCAACTTTACCCTACGAGCAGTACTTC
TRBJ2-1 NA 19 TRBD1 TRBV2 CASSGGRTGPTTSYNEQFF TGTGCCAGCAGTGGGGGCCGGACAGGGCCAACTACCTCCTACAATGAGCAGTTCTTC
TRBJ2-7 NA 12 NA TRBV6-6 CASSQNPGQQYF TGTGCCAGCAGTCAAAACCCGGGACAGCAGTACTTC
TRBJ2-7 NA 17 TRBD2 TRBV7-2 CASSSTFSGGATGEQYF TGTGCCAGCAGTTCAACCTTTAGCGGGGGGGCCACGGGCGAGCAGTACTTC
TRBJ2-3 NA 17 TRBD2 TRBV10-1 CASSVRLAGLAADTQYF TGCGCCAGCAGTGTAAGGCTAGCGGGGCTGGCCGCAGATACGCAGTATTTT
TRBJ2-6 NA 16 NA TRBV28 CASSLLRGSGANVLTF TGTGCCAGCAGTTTACTCCGGGGCTCTGGGGCCAACGTCCTGACTTTC
TRBJ1-4 NA 15 NA TRBV28 CAIGPPLSTNEKLFF TGTGCCATCGGACCTCCTCTCTCGACTAATGAAAAACTGTTTTTT
TRBJ1-2 NA 15 NA TRBV19 CASSNGYDLGYGYTF TGTGCCAGTAGTAACGGATACGACCTGGGGTATGGCTACACCTTC
TRBJ2-5 NA 13 NA TRBV7-7 CASSLWGDETQYF TGTGCTAGCAGCTTATGGGGGGACGAGACCCAGTACTTC
TRBJ2-1 NA 13 NA TRBV30 CAWFGGRYNEQFF TGTGCCTGGTTTGGGGGGCGCTACAATGAGCAGTTCTTC
TRBJ2-1 NA 15 TRBD2 TRBV10-1 CASSSLAGGPDEQFF TGCGCCAGCAGTTCACTAGCGGGGGGGCCGGATGAGCAGTTCTTC
TRBJ2-6 once 15 NA TRBV19 CASSIKGAGANVLTF TGTGCCAGTAGTATAAAGGGGGCTGGGGCCAACGTCCTGACTTTC